These 15 T cell receptor beta chains were all obtained from the same sample, sequenced in a study of shared clonotypes between healthy human individuals. TCRdb's table, derived via immunoSEQ multiplex PCR, lists solely in-frame clones and lacks some. The sample has about 2.3 million clones, roughly 90% seen once. Sequencing input: naive CD4+ T cells from PBMCs. The subset denotes: CD45RA+ positively selected. These receptors were obtained from a man aged 18-30 years in good health. Some clones in this sample may be carry-over from other donors' samples.

Here the CDR3 DNA reads TGTGCCAGCAGCTTATTTTTCGGTACAGATACGCAGTATTTT. Translation gives CASSLFFGTDTQYF. The chain employs TRBV7-6 and TRBJ2-3; D is uncertain. The V and J ends lost 2 bases and 3 bases respectively, with 9 bases between them. Germline V gene lookup returns CDR1 SGHVS and CDR2 FNYEAQ. The CDR3 spans 14 residues.

The V call is TRBV7-2, the J call TRBJ1-1; D possibly corresponds to TRBD1 (6 bases). CDR3 length: 14 residues. CDR1 is SGHTA and CDR2 is FQGNSA in the germline V gene. With 4 bases removed from V and 5 bases from J, the gap between germline ends came to 14 bases. The CDR3, as DNA: TGTGCCAGCAGCTCGGGGGGGGCTTGGACTGAAGCTTTCTTT. This codes for CASSSGGAWTEAFF. Together with reference TRBV7-2 and TRBJ1-1, the CDR3 gives the full variable domain: GAGVSQSPSNKVTEKGKDVELRCDPISGHTALYWYRQSLGQGLEFLIYFQGNSAPDKSGLPSDRFSAERTGGSVSTLTIQRTQQEDSAVYLCASSSGGAWTEAFFGQGTRLTVV.

This clone was picked up one time. The chain joins TRBV4-1 to TRBJ1-2; D is undetermined. Trimming took off 2 bases at V and 4 bases at J, with 11 bases between the two ends. This CDR3 contains 14 residues. Looked up from germline, CDR1 is MGHRA and CDR2 is YSYEKL. The DNA for the CDR3 is TGCGCCAGCAGCCAACTTCTAGGCAGCTATGGCTACACCTTC. Protein: CASSQLLGSYGYTF.

The gene calls are TRBV5-4 and TRBJ2-5, with 9 bases fitting TRBD2. The assigned J gene may be wrong: the sequence end matches TRBJ2-7 better. The length of the CDR3 is 16 residues. From germline, CDR1 is SGHNT and CDR2 YYREEE (reference sequence). The CDR3 is CASSLAGGRADYEQYF. The CDR3 DNA reads TGTGCCAGCAGCTTGGCTGGCGGGAGGGCTGATTACGAGCAGTACTTC.

The gene calls are TRBV7-2 and TRBJ1-1, with D perhaps matching TRBD1 (5 bases). Germline loops: CDR1 SGHTA, CDR2 FQGNSA. CDR3 length equals 16 residues. The V and J ends lost 5 bases and 4 bases respectively, with 20 bases between them. The CDR3 region has the DNA TGTGCCAGCAGCCGATTAGGAGGGGTGGGTGTCACTGAAGCTTTCTTT. Protein product: CASSRLGGVGVTEAFF.

The chain joins TRBV2 to TRBJ1-1; tentatively, D is TRBD1 (6 bases). The CDR3 loop spans 13 amino acids. The ends were cut back, 7 bases at V and 6 bases at J, with 15 bases in the middle. CDR1 is SNHLY and CDR2 is FYNNEI in the germline V gene. The CDR3 bases are TGTGCCAGCACCTCCCAGGGGTACGCTGAAGCTTTCTTT. Translating it yields CASTSQGYAEAFF.

V usage is TRBV30 and J usage is TRBJ1-6, with 7 bases that match TRBD1. The CDR3 sequence is 13 residues long. V was clipped by 2 bases and J by 7 bases; unmatched bases: 2. CDR1 GTSNPN and CDR2 SVGIG come from the germline V gene (reference sequence). CDR3 region: CAWSRTGNSPLHF. For the CDR3, the DNA is TGTGCCTGGAGTCGGACAGGAAATTCACCCCTCCACTTT.

The chain recombines TRBV14 with TRBJ2-7, with 8 bases lining up with TRBD2. V dropped 4 bases and J dropped 3; count of bases not matched to a gene: 11. This CDR3 comprises 16 residues. Germline-derived CDR1 and CDR2 are SGHDN and FVKESK. CDR3 bases: TGTGCCAGCAGCCGTCGGGGAGCGGGGGCGATCTACGAGCAGTACTTC. Residues: CASSRRGAGAIYEQYF. The full variable domain, completed using reference TRBV14 and TRBJ2-7, is EAGVTQFPSHSVIEKGQTVTLRCDPISGHDNLYWYRRVMGKEIKFLLHFVKESKQDESGMPNNRFLAERTGGTYSTLKVQPAELEDSGVYFCASSRRGAGAIYEQYFGPGTRLTVT.

This chain links TRBV18 with TRBJ1-1; D is perhaps TRBD1 (6 bases). The ends were cut back, 8 bases at V and 10 bases at J, with 23 bases in the middle. The CDR3 covers 14 residues. Germline CDR1 KGHSH, CDR2 LQKENI. In DNA form, the CDR3 reads TGTGCCAGCGACCCGGACAGCCGATCGTCCGGAGCTTTCTTT. Translating it yields CASDPDSRSSGAFF.

This rearrangement joins TRBV5-8 to TRBJ2-3; a weak D match, TRBD1 (5 bases). Germline V lookup: CDR1 SGHTS, CDR2 YDEGEE. The CDR3 has 15 residues. V was pared by 2 bases and J by 4 bases, with 14 bases between. CDR3 nucleotide sequence: TGTGCCAGCAGCTTCTTGGGGCGGTCCTCAGATACGCAGTATTTT. This encodes CASSFLGRSSDTQYF.

For this clone: Other nucleotide sequences from this sample produce the same CDR3. The chain couples TRBV28 to TRBJ1-2, with TRBD1 as a possible D gene (5 bases). From germline, CDR1 is MDHEN and CDR2 SYDVKM. This CDR3 spans 13 amino acids. V was shortened by 3 bases and J by 4 bases, with 9 bases between the two germline ends. In DNA, the CDR3 is TGTGCCAGCAGTTTTGGGGGAGGCTATGGCTACACCTTC. It is translated as CASSFGGGYGYTF.

The chain joins TRBV7-9 to TRBJ2-7, with TRBD2 identical over 8 bases. The V gene end was trimmed by 1 base and the J gene end by 4 bases; junction bases not matched to a gene: 3. CDR3 length: 14 amino acids. CDR1 and CDR2 (germline): SEHNR, FQNEAQ (reference sequence). CDR3 nucleotides: TGTGCCAGCAGCTTAGTAGCGGGAAAATACGAGCAGTACTTC. As protein: CASSLVAGKYEQYF.

This chain links TRBV13 with TRBJ1-1; no clear D gene. Trimming stripped 3 bases from V and 1 base from J, with 6 bases between. The CDR3 is 13 residues long. CDR1 is PRHDT and CDR2 is FYEKMQ in the germline V gene (reference sequence). Here the CDR3 reads CASSFVSNTEAFF. DNA for the CDR3: TGTGCCAGCAGCTTCGTGTCGAACACTGAAGCTTTCTTT. Together with reference TRBV13 and TRBJ1-1, the CDR3 gives the full variable domain: AAGVIQSPRHLIKEKRETATLKCYPIPRHDTVYWYQQGPGQDPQFLISFYEKMQSDKGSIPDRFSAQQFSDYHSELNMSSLELGDSALYFCASSFVSNTEAFFGQGTRLTVV.

On this clone itself: This specimen includes other DNA sequences encoding the same CDR3. The chain employs TRBV28 and TRBJ2-7, with D uncertain. The germline CDR1 and CDR2 sequences are MDHEN and SYDVKM. V was pared by 2 bases and J by 3 bases, with 5 bases between. CDR3 size: 12 residues. CDR3 protein: CASSLGNYEQYF. As DNA, the CDR3 is TGTGCCAGCAGTTTAGGTAACTACGAGCAGTACTTC.

CDR3 sequence: CASSFSFRDYYGYTF. For the CDR3, the DNA is TGTGCCAGCAGCTTTAGCTTCCGGGATTACTATGGCTACACCTTC. The chain links TRBV11-3 to TRBJ1-2; no reliable D call. The length of the CDR3 is 15 residues. Germline CDR1 is SGHNT and CDR2 is YENEEA. The ends were cut back, 3 bases at V and 3 bases at J, with 14 bases in the middle.